These 20 T cell receptor beta chains came from one sample sequenced in a study of chemoradiotherapy in HPV16-positive cancers. The data were produced by immunoSEQ multiplex PCR, yet TCRdb's version contains in-frame clones alone and is incomplete. Of tens of thousands of clones in the sample, 86% were seen once. The sequencing here drew on blood, taken from a patient who underwent chemoradiotherapy. These receptors came from a human donor with HPV-associated anogenital cancer.

The rearrangement uses TRBV18 and TRBJ1-2; 8 nucleotides align to TRBD1. The CDR3 contains 15 residues. V lost 3 bases and J lost 6; bases outside the gene matches: 9. CDR1 is KGHSH, CDR2 LQKENI, per germline. CDR3 sequence reads: CASSPGTGPTHGYTF. In nucleotides, the CDR3 is TGTGCCAGCTCACCGGGGACAGGTCCCACTCATGGCTACACCTTC.

This CDR3 is CASLRDRFEAFF. Here the CDR3 DNA reads TGTGCCAGTCTCCGGGACAGATTTGAAGCTTTCTTT. The chain combines TRBV28 with TRBJ1-1, with 7 bases identical to TRBD1. CDR3 length: 12 amino acids. Looked up from germline, CDR1 is MDHEN and CDR2 is SYDVKM. V gave up 9 bases and J gave up 7 bases; unmatched junction bases: 8.

The J gene is TRBJ2-2, the V gene TRBV5-1; weak D call: TRBD2 (6 bases). The V and J ends lost 1 base and 4 bases respectively, with 14 bases between them. CDR1 SGHRS and CDR2 YFSETQ come from the germline V gene. The CDR3 runs 16 residues. DNA of the CDR3: TGCGCCAGCAGCTTGAACATGATCGGGGGCACCGGGGAGCTGTTTTTT. Translated: CASSLNMIGGTGELFF.

Written as DNA, the CDR3 is TGTGCCAGCAGCCAAGGGCAGGGGGATGAAAAACTGTTTTTT. Encoded protein: CASSQGQGDEKLFF. V gene TRBV4-2 combines with J gene TRBJ1-4; 7 bases fit TRBD1. Germline loops: CDR1 LGHNA, CDR2 YNFKEQ. The J segment lost 6 bases and the V segment lost 1 base, leaving 2 bases of the junction unmatched. The CDR3 runs 14 residues.

The chain combines TRBV2 with TRBJ2-7; TRBD1 matches at 9 bases. The germline CDR1 and CDR2 sequences are SNHLY and FYNNEI. V was pared by 6 bases and J by 7 bases, with 10 bases of the junction left unmatched. The CDR3 covers 14 residues. The CDR3 spells CASSAGTGKGEQYF. The CDR3 DNA reads as TGTGCCAGCAGCGCCGGGACAGGGAAGGGAGAGCAGTACTTC. Variable domain in full (rest from reference TRBV2 and TRBJ2-7): EPEVTQTPSHQVTQMGQEVILRCVPISNHLYFYWYRQILGQKVEFLVSFYNNEISEKSEIFDDQFSVERPDGSNFTLKIRSTKLEDSAMYFCASSAGTGKGEQYFGPGTRLTVT.

The chain combines TRBV27 with TRBJ2-7; 10 bases are a match to TRBD1. With 6 bases clipped from V and 7 bases from J, the junction kept 9 bases outside the gene matches. This CDR3 has 14 amino acids. The germline V gene has CDR1 MNHEY and CDR2 SMNVEV (reference sequence). The CDR3 is CASRTRQGAKEQYF. CDR3 coding DNA: TGTGCCAGCAGGACGAGACAGGGGGCCAAGGAGCAGTACTTC.

CDR3 coding DNA: TGTGCCAGCAGTTACTCGGCACAGTTGAACACTGAAGCTTTCTTT. Protein: CASSYSAQLNTEAFF. The genes are TRBV6-5 and TRBJ1-1; D not certain. Trimming pared 0 bases from V and 0 bases from J, leaving 8 bases between. Germline V lookup: CDR1 MNHEY, CDR2 SVGAGI. This CDR3 has 15 residues.

This chain links TRBV4-3 with TRBJ2-3; TRBD1 agrees at 10 bases. Trimming cost V 0 bases and J 1 base; bases outside gene matches: 7. The CDR3 totals 18 residues. The V gene's germline CDR1 is LGHNA and CDR2 YSLEER. CDR3 protein: CASSQDWDRGRGTDTQYF. CDR3 in DNA: TGCGCCAGCAGCCAAGACTGGGACAGGGGAAGAGGCACAGATACGCAGTATTTT.

The J gene is TRBJ2-3, the V gene TRBV29-1, with D perhaps assigned TRBD1 or TRBD2 (6 bases each). The germline CDR1 and CDR2 sequences are SQVTM and ANQGSEA. CDR3 length equals 17 residues. Trimming took 4 bases from V and 6 from J, leaving 26 bases between them. CDR3: CSVGLVVGGPIGDTQYF. The CDR3 DNA is TGCAGCGTTGGGTTAGTCGTGGGGGGCCCCATCGGGGATACGCAGTATTTT.

The chain couples TRBV4-1 to TRBJ1-2, with D perhaps TRBD1 (5 bases). This CDR3 is built from 14 residues. Trimming left V 7 bases short and J 6 bases short, with 18 bases between. Germline assignment: CDR1 MGHRA and CDR2 YSYEKL. The CDR3 DNA reads TGCGCCAGCAACGACCGGGCCCGGGGGGATGGCTACACCTTC. It translates to CASNDRARGDGYTF.

V and J are TRBV7-3 and TRBJ2-3; 7 bases match TRBD1. Germline CDR1 and CDR2: SGHTA and FQGTGA. The CDR3 is 16 amino acids. With V trimmed by 5 bases and J by 0 bases, 8 bases remained unmatched. Here the CDR3 DNA reads TGTGCCAGCAGCATCCTAGCAGGGGGAAGCACAGATACGCAGTATTTT. This gives the protein CASSILAGGSTDTQYF.

The gene calls are TRBV7-8 and TRBJ1-3, with 7 bases fitting TRBD1. CDR1 and CDR2 from the germline V gene are SGHVS and FQNEAQ. The V and J ends lost 1 base and 1 base, in that order; junction bases with no gene match: 4. The CDR3 sequence is 16 residues long. CDR3 nucleotides: TGTGCCAGCAGCTTAGGGGGCAGGGGGTCTGGAAACACCATATATTTT. This codes for CASSLGGRGSGNTIYF.

The chain has TRBV18 and TRBJ2-2; a possible D gene is TRBD1 (5 bases). V was clipped by 4 bases and J by 1 base, with 7 bases between them. Germline values: CDR1 KGHSH, CDR2 LQKENI. The CDR3 loop spans 14 amino acids. This CDR3 is CASSRTGNTGELFF. The CDR3 DNA is TGTGCCAGCTCACGAACAGGGAACACCGGGGAGCTGTTTTTT.

The chain has TRBV7-8 and TRBJ1-2; tentatively, D is TRBD1 (5 bases). Deletions cut 4 bases from V and 8 bases from J, with 14 bases between. This CDR3 spans 13 amino acids. Germline CDR1 SGHVS, CDR2 FQNEAQ. DNA of the CDR3: TGTGCCAGCAGCTCGCAGGGTTATCGGGGCTACACCTTC. Its protein is CASSSQGYRGYTF.

The genes are TRBV10-3 and TRBJ1-1; D is possibly TRBD1 (5 bases). Germline CDR1 is ENHRY and CDR2 is SYGVKD. The CDR3 is 14 residues long. Between the trimmed V and J ends, which lost 3 bases and 0 bases, there was a span of 8 bases. The DNA of the CDR3 is TGTGCCATCAGTGAATGGGGGATGAACACTGAAGCTTTCTTT. Translating it yields CAISEWGMNTEAFF.

This clone appeared once. The J gene is TRBJ2-3, the V gene TRBV7-6, with unresolved D. CDR1 is SGHVS and CDR2 is FNYEAQ in the germline V gene. The CDR3 is 17 residues long. Trimming stripped 1 base from V and 1 base from J, with 15 bases between. The CDR3, as DNA: TGTGCCAGCAGCTTAGATGGCCTCTCGCAGGGCACAGATACGCAGTATTTT. Its protein is CASSLDGLSQGTDTQYF.

The J gene is TRBJ1-1, the V gene TRBV23-1; D is undetermined. TRBV23-1 is annotated as an ORF whose role is uncertain. The V and J ends lost 6 bases and 3 bases respectively, with 11 bases between them. The CDR3 extends over 13 amino acids. CDR3 DNA: TGCGCCAGCAGGAGGAGCGGGGACACTGAAGCTTTCTTT. Amino acids: CASRRSGDTEAFF.

CDR3 DNA: TGTGCCAGCAGCCCAGGACAGCGCTCTGGAAACACCATATATTTT. This sequence encodes CASSPGQRSGNTIYF. J is TRBJ1-3 and V is TRBV16; D might be TRBD1 (6 bases). The germline V gene encodes CDR1 KGHSY and CDR2 FQNENV. The CDR3 loop spans 15 amino acids. Trimming took 4 bases from V and 0 from J, leaving 10 bases between them.

The V call is TRBV6-5, the J call TRBJ2-7, with D possibly being TRBD1 (5 bases). Germline V gives CDR1 MNHEY, CDR2 SVGAGI. This CDR3 contains 15 residues. Trimming pared 5 bases from V and 4 bases from J, leaving 18 bases between. The CDR3 is CASSQGPGQLYEQYF. CDR3 bases: TGTGCCAGCAGTCAAGGCCCAGGGCAGTTATACGAGCAGTACTTC.

The V gene is TRBV5-8, the J gene TRBJ1-5; D possibly corresponds to TRBD1 (6 bases). V lost 4 bases and J 5 bases, leaving 16 bases between the germline ends. This CDR3 spans 15 amino acids. CDR1 and CDR2 from the germline V gene are SGHTS and YDEGEE. The CDR3 sequence: CASSSKGVIDQPQHF. CDR3 DNA: TGTGCCAGCAGCAGTAAGGGGGTTATAGATCAGCCCCAGCATTTT.